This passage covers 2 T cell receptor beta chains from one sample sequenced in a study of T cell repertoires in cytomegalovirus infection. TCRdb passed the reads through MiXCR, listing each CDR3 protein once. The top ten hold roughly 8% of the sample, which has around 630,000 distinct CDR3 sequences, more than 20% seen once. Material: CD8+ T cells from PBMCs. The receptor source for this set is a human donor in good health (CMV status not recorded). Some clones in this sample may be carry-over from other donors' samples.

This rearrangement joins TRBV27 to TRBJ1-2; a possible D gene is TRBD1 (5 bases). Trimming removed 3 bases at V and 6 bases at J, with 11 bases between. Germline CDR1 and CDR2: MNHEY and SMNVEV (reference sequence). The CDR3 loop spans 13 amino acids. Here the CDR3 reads CASSFRGRDGYTF. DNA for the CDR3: TGTGCCAGCAGTTTTCGGGGACGGGATGGCTACACCTTC.

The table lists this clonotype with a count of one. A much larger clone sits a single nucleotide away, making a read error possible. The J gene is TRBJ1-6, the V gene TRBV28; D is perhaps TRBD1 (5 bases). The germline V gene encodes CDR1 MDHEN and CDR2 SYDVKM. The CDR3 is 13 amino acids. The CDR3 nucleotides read TGTGCCAACAGTTTACGGGACCATTCACCCCTCCACTTT. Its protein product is CANSLRDHSPLHF.